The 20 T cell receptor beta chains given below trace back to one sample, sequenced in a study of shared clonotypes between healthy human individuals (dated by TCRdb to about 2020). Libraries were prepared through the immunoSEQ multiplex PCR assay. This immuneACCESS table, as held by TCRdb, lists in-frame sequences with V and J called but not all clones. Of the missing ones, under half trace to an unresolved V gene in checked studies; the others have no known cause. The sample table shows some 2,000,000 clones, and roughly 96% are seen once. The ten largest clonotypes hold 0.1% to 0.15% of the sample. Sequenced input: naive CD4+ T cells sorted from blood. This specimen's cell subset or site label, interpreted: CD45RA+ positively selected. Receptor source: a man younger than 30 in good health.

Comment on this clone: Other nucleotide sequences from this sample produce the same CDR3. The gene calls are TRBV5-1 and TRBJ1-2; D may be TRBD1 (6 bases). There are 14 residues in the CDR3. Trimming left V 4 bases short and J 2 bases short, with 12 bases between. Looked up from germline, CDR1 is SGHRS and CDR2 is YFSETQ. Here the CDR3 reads CASSPGGGNYGYTF. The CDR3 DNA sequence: TGCGCCAGCAGCCCCGGAGGGGGGAACTATGGCTACACCTTC. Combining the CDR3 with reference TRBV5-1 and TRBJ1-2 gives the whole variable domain KAGVTQTPRYLIKTRGQQVTLSCSPISGHRSVSWYQQTPGQGLQFLFEYFSETQRNKGNFPGRFSGRQFSNSRSEMNVSTLELGDSALYLCASSPGGGNYGYTFGSGTRLTVV.

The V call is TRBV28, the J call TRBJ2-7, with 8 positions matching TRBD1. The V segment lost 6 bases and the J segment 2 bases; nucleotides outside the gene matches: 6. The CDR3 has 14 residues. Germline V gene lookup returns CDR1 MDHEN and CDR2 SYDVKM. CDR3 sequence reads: CASRPGGTPYEQYF. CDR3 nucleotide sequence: TGTGCCAGCAGGCCAGGGGGCACGCCCTACGAGCAGTACTTC.

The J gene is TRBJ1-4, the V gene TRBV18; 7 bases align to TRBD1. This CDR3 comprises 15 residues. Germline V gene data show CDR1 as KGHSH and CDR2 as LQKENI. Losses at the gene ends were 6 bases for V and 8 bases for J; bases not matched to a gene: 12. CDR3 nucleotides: TGTGCCAGCTCTCGACAGGGAATGAGATCGGAAAAACTGTTTTTT. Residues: CASSRQGMRSEKLFF.

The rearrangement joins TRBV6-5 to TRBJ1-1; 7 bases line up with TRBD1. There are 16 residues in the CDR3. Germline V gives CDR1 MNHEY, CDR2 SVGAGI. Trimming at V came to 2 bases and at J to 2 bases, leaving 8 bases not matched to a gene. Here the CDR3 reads CASSYAGGAGNTEAFF. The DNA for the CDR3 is TGTGCCAGCAGTTACGCAGGGGGGGCAGGTAACACTGAAGCTTTCTTT.

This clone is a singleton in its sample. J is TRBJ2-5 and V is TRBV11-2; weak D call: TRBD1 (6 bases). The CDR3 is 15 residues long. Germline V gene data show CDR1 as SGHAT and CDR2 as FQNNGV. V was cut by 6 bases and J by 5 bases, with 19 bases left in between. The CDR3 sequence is CASRLGGVRIETQYF. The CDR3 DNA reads TGTGCCAGCAGGCTAGGGGGAGTGCGAATCGAGACCCAGTACTTC. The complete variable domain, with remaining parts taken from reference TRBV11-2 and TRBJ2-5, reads EAGVAQSPRYKIIEKRQSVAFWCNPISGHATLYWYQQILGQGPKLLIQFQNNGVVDDSQLPKDRFSAERLKGVDSTLKIQPAKLEDSAVYLCASRLGGVRIETQYFGPGTRLLVL.

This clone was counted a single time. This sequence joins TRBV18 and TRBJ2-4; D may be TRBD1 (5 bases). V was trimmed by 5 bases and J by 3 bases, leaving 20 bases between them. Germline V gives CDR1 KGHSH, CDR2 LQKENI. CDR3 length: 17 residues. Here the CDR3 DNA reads TGTGCCAGCTCAGAACTCCCATCCAAGGGGAACAAAAACATTCAGTACTTC. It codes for CASSELPSKGNKNIQYF.

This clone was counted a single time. The CDR3: CASNRCETQYF. The CDR3 DNA sequence: TGTGCCAGTAATCGGTGCGAGACCCAGTACTTC. The rearrangement links TRBV19 to TRBJ2-5; D is uncertain. CDR1 and CDR2 (germline): LNHDA, SQIVND (reference sequence). Trimming left V 7 bases short and J 5 bases short, with 8 bases between. The CDR3 extends over 11 amino acids.

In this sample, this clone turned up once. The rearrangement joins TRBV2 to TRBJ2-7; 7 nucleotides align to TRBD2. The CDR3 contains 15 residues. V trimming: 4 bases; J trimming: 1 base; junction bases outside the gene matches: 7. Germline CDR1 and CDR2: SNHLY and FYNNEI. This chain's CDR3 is CASSASVLASYEQYF. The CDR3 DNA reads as TGTGCCAGCAGTGCTTCGGTACTAGCGTCCTACGAGCAGTACTTC.

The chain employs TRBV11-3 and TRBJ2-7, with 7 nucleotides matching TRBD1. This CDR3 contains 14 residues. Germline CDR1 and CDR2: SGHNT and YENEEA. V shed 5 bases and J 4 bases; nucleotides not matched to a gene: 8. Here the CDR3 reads CASSQKTGPYEQYF. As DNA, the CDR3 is TGTGCCAGCAGCCAGAAGACAGGGCCTTACGAGCAGTACTTC.

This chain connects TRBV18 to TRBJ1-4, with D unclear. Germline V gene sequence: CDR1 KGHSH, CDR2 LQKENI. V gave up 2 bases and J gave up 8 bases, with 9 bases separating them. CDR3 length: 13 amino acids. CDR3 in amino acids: CASSPGNREKLFF. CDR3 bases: TGTGCCAGCTCACCAGGGAATCGAGAAAAACTGTTTTTT.

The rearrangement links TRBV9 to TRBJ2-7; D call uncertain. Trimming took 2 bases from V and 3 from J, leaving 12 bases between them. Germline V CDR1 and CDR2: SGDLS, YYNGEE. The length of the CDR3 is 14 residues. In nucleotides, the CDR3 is TGTGCCAGCAGCGTCCAGGCTAGTTACTACGAGCAGTACTTC. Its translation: CASSVQASYYEQYF.

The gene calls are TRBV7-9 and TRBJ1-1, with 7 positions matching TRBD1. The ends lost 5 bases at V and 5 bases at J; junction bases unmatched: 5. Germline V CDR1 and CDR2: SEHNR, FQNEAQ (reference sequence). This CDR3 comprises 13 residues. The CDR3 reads CASSILQGTEAFF. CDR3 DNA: TGTGCCAGCAGCATATTACAGGGGACTGAAGCTTTCTTT.

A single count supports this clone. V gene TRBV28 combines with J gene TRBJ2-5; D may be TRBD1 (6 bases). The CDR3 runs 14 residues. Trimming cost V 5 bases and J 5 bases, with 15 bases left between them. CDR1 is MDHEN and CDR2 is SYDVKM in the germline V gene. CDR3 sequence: CASSQTGWGETQYF. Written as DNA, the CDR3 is TGTGCCAGCAGTCAGACAGGTTGGGGGGAGACCCAGTACTTC.

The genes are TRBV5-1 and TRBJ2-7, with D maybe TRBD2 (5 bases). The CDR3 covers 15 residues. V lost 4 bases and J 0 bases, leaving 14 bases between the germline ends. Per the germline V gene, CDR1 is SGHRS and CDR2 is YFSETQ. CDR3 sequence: CASSRSRGPSYEQYF. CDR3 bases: TGCGCCAGCAGCCGCTCCCGGGGTCCCTCCTACGAGCAGTACTTC.

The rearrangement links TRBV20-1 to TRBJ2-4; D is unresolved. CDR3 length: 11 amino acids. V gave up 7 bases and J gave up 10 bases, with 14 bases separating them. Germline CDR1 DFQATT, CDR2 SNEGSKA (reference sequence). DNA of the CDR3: TGCAGTGTCCCCCAAAGTCCGATTCAGTACTTC. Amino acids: CSVPQSPIQYF.

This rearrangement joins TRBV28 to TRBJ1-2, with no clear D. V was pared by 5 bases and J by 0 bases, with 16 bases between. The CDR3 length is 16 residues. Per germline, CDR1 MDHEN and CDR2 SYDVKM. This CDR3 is CASSPRGPISNYGYTF. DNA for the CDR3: TGTGCCAGCAGTCCAAGAGGGCCAATATCTAACTATGGCTACACCTTC.

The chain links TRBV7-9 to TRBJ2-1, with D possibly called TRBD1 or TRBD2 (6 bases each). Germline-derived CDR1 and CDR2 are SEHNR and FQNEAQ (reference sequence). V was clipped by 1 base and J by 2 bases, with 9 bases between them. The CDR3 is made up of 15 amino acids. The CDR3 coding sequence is TGTGCCAGCAGCTTAGAGGGGGGACCCTACAATGAGCAGTTCTTC. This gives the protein CASSLEGGPYNEQFF.

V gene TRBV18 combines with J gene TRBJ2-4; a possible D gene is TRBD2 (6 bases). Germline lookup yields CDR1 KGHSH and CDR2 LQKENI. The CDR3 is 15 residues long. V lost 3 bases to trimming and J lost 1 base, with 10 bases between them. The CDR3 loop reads CASSPAGGAKNIQYF. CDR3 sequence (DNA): TGTGCCAGCTCACCGGCAGGAGGGGCCAAAAACATTCAGTACTTC.

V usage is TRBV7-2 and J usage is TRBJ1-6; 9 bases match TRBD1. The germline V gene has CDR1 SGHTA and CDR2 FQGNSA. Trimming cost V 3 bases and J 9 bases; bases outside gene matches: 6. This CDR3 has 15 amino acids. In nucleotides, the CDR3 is TGTGCCAGCAGCTTGGCTGGACAGGGGCCTTCACCCCTCCACTTT. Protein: CASSLAGQGPSPLHF.

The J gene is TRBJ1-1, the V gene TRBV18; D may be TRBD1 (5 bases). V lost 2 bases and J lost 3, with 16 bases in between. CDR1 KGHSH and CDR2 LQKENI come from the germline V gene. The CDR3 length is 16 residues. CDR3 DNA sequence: TGTGCCAGCTCACCATACAATGGCCTGGGGGACACTGAAGCTTTCTTT. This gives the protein CASSPYNGLGDTEAFF.